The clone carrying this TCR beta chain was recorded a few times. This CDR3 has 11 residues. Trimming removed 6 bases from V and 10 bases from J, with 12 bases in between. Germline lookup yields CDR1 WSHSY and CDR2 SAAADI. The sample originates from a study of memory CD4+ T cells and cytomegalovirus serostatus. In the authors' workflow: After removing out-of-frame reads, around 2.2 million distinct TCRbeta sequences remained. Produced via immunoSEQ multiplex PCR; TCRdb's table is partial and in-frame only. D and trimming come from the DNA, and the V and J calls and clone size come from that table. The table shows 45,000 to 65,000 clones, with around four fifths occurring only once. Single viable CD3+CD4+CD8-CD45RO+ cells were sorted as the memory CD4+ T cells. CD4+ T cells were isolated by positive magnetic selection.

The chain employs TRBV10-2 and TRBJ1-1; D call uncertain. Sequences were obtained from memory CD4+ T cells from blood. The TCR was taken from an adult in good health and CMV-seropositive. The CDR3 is CASSPNQIAFF. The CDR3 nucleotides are TGCGCCAGCAGCCCCAACCAGATAGCTTTCTTT.